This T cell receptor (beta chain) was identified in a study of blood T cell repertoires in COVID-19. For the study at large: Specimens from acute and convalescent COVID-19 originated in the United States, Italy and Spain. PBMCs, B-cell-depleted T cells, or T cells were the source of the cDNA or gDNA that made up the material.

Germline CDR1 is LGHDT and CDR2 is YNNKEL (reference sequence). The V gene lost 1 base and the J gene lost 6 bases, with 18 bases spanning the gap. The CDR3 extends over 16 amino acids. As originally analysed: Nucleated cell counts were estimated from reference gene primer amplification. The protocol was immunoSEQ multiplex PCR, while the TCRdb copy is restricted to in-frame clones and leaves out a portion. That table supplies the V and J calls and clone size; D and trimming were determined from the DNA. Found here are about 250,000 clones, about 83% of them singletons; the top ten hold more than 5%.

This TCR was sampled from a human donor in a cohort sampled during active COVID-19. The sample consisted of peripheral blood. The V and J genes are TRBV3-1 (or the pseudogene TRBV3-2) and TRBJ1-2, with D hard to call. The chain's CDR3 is CASSQVMGASVHGYTF. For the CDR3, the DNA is TGTGCCAGCAGCCAAGTTATGGGCGCCTCGGTTCATGGCTACACCTTC.